A single sample is the source of the 15 T cell receptor beta chains below, sequenced in a study of blood T cell repertoires in COVID-19. TCRdb's copy holds only in-frame clones and misses some; the assay was immunoSEQ multiplex PCR. The sample yields approximately 140,000 clones, 80% to 90% seen once. Sequencing was done on a sample of peripheral blood. The receptors here all came from a woman aged 55-69 years with COVID-19, enrolled during active disease.

The chain links TRBV4-3 to TRBJ1-1; D unresolved. Germline CDR1 is LGHNA and CDR2 is YSLEER. Trimming pared 3 bases from V and 4 bases from J, leaving 9 bases between. There are 13 residues in the CDR3. This CDR3 is CASSQGEVTEAFF. Here the CDR3 DNA reads TGCGCCAGCAGCCAGGGTGAGGTCACTGAAGCTTTCTTT.

About this clone itself: The same CDR3 is also encoded by other DNA sequences in this sample. The genes are TRBV19 and TRBJ1-3; TRBD1 agrees at 7 bases. V trimming: 5 bases; J trimming: 5 bases; junction bases outside the gene matches: 9. CDR1 is LNHDA and CDR2 is SQIVND in the germline V gene (reference sequence). This CDR3 has 15 residues. In DNA form, the CDR3 reads TGTGCCAGTAGTGATCCGGGACAGCGCCGAAACACCATATATTTT. Protein product: CASSDPGQRRNTIYF.

Here the CDR3 DNA reads TGCGCCAGCAGCCAAGGGCTAGCGGGGGCCCCTTACTACGAGCAGTACTTC. It translates to CASSQGLAGAPYYEQYF. The chain recombines TRBV4-3 with TRBJ2-7; 10 bases are a match to TRBD2. The trim removed 1 base at V and 3 bases at J, leaving 9 bases unmatched. Germline assignment: CDR1 LGHNA and CDR2 YSLEER. The CDR3 length is 17 residues.

The V gene is TRBV27, the J gene TRBJ2-5; 7 bases align to TRBD2. The CDR3 is 13 residues long. The V segment lost 9 bases and the J segment 4 bases; nucleotides outside the gene matches: 8. The germline V gene encodes CDR1 MNHEY and CDR2 SMNVEV (reference sequence). CDR3 protein: CASWRAGIETQYF. In nucleotides, the CDR3 is TGTGCCAGTTGGAGAGCGGGGATAGAGACCCAGTACTTC.

This clone was detected only a few times. The chain carries TRBV9 and TRBJ1-5; 8 bases align to TRBD1. CDR1 SGDLS and CDR2 YYNGEE come from the germline V gene. The ends lost 2 bases at V and 8 bases at J; junction bases unmatched: 6. This CDR3 contains 14 residues. The chain's CDR3 is CASSVGTGGEPQHF. The CDR3 DNA follows: TGTGCCAGCAGCGTTGGGACAGGTGGTGAGCCCCAGCATTTT.

The chain uses TRBV5-6 and TRBJ1-2; a weak D match, TRBD1 (6 bases). The CDR3 length is 16 residues. Deletions cut 4 bases from V and 4 bases from J, with 20 bases between. CDR1 SGHDT and CDR2 YYEEEE come from the germline V gene. The CDR3 protein is CASSREFNRVSYGYTF. CDR3 DNA sequence: TGTGCCAGCAGCCGAGAGTTTAACAGGGTATCCTATGGCTACACCTTC.

The chain joins TRBV7-2 to TRBJ2-5; the match to TRBD2 covers 7 bases. The CDR3 contains 14 residues. V shed 1 base and J 5 bases; nucleotides not matched to a gene: 4. CDR1 and CDR2 (germline): SGHTA, FQGNSA. The chain's CDR3 is CASSLGLAGETQYF. The CDR3 coding sequence is TGTGCCAGCAGCTTAGGACTAGCAGGGGAGACCCAGTACTTC.

CDR3 residues: CASTSGGNSLGNEQFF. The CDR3 nucleotides are TGTGCCAGCACCTCTGGAGGAAACTCCCTGGGGAATGAGCAGTTCTTC. This chain uses TRBV25-1 with TRBJ2-1; the D gene is possibly TRBD2 (5 bases). From germline, CDR1 is MGHDK and CDR2 SYGVNS. This CDR3 has 16 residues. V was clipped by 7 bases and J by 7 bases, with 23 bases between them.

The CDR3, as DNA: TGCGCCAGCAGTGTCGGGAGGGATACCCGACGGGGCTACACCTTC. It codes for CASSVGRDTRRGYTF. This sequence joins TRBV10-2 and TRBJ1-2; D call uncertain. This CDR3 comprises 15 residues. The V gene's germline CDR1 is WSHSY and CDR2 SAAADI. The V and J ends lost 4 bases and 8 bases respectively, with 20 bases between them.

The chain uses TRBV3-1 (or the pseudogene TRBV3-2) and TRBJ2-5, with TRBD2 matching 9 bases. The CDR3 extends over 18 amino acids. Trimming removed 6 bases from V and 0 bases from J; junction bases left unmatched: 14. CDR1 and CDR2 from the germline V gene are LGHDT and YNNKEL (reference sequence). DNA of the CDR3: TGTGCCAGCAGTCAATTCCCACGGACTAGCGACTACCAAGAGACCCAGTACTTC. Protein: CASSQFPRTSDYQETQYF.

The V call is TRBV7-2, the J call TRBJ1-4; 8 bases fit TRBD1. This CDR3 region has 17 residues. Germline CDR1 reads SGHTA; CDR2 reads FQGNSA. Trimming took 3 bases from V and 4 from J; bases not matched to a gene: 10. The CDR3 DNA is TGTGCCAGCAGCTTCCTTGGGCAGGGGGCTGATAATGAAAAACTGTTTTTT. It yields the protein CASSFLGQGADNEKLFF.

The gene calls are TRBV7-9 and TRBJ2-7; 8 nucleotides line up with TRBD2. The CDR3 spans 14 residues. Losses at the gene ends were 2 bases for V and 10 bases for J; bases not matched to a gene: 10. Germline CDR1 and CDR2: SEHNR and FQNEAQ (reference sequence). The CDR3 DNA sequence: TGTGCCAGCAGCTTAAGTAGCGGGACATCGAACCAGTACTTC. Its protein product is CASSLSSGTSNQYF.

The chain is built from TRBV29-1 and TRBJ1-1; TRBD1 agrees at 7 bases. Looked up from germline, CDR1 is SQVTM and CDR2 is ANQGSEA. This CDR3 contains 12 residues. The CDR3 nucleotides read TGCAGTGCCAGGGGGGAGAACACTGAAGCTTTCTTT. Amino acids: CSARGENTEAFF.

The genes are TRBV11-1 and TRBJ1-4, with 7 bases aligning to TRBD1. The germline gives CDR1 SGHAT, CDR2 FQDESV (reference sequence). The V gene end was trimmed by 5 bases and the J gene end by 5 bases; junction bases not matched to a gene: 5. This CDR3 spans 14 amino acids. The chain's CDR3 is CASSPGGENEKLFF. CDR3 nucleotide sequence: TGTGCCAGCAGCCCAGGGGGAGAGAATGAAAAACTGTTTTTT.

V gene TRBV9 combines with J gene TRBJ2-5; 9 bases fit TRBD1. The CDR3 runs 14 residues. The J segment lost 5 bases and the V segment lost 4 bases, leaving 6 bases of the junction unmatched. The germline gives CDR1 SGDLS, CDR2 YYNGEE. The CDR3 region is CASSPRTGGETQYF. In nucleotides, the CDR3 is TGTGCCAGCAGCCCCCGAACAGGGGGCGAGACCCAGTACTTC.